The T cell receptor beta chain described here comes from a study of neurological immune-mediated disorders. General study results and limits: The greatest degree of TCR clonal expansion was observed in HTLV-1-associated myelopathy, with the lowest in multiple sclerosis, below that of healthy controls.

TCRdb passed the 5' RACE reads through MiXCR, listing each CDR3 protein once. The sample holds roughly 65,000 distinct CDR3 sequences, approximately 4.1% seen once. Ten or more counts support this clonotype. Its antigen is still unknown. The junction differs from germline at one of its ends, possibly a read error. The sequence derives from a man aged 45-65 years with multiple sclerosis. Sequencing was performed on PBMCs.

CDR3: CASSLTREPQNF. The CDR3 coding sequence is TGTGCCAGCAGTTTGACCCGGGAGCCCCAGAATTTT. The chain recombines TRBV28 with TRBJ1-5; no clear D gene. The germline CDR1 and CDR2 sequences are MDHEN and SYDVKM. The CDR3 loop spans 12 amino acids. The entire variable domain, with the rest obtained from reference TRBV28 and TRBJ1-5, is as follows: DVKVTQSSRYLVKRTGEKVFLECVQDMDHENMFWYRQDPGLGLRLIYFSYDVKMKEKGDIPEGYSVSREKKERFSLILESASTNQTSMYLCASSLTREPQNFGDGTRLSIL.